This T cell receptor (beta chain) was retrieved from a study of kidney transplant recipient with SARS-CoV-2 infection. The CDR3 consists of 13 residues. Germline V CDR1 and CDR2: MNHEY, SVGAGI. The ends were cut back, 6 bases at V and 4 bases at J, with 12 bases in the middle. TCRdb analysed the reads with MiXCR anew, one entry per CDR3 protein. The sample comprises under 300,000 distinct CDR3 sequences, around 26% of which are singletons, and roughly 7% rests with the top ten. This clonotype occurred many times. The TCR sequence derives from a young adult male patient who had COVID-19 and was a kidney transplant recipient. Some T cells may be provided by the graft donor. V and J are TRBV6-5 and TRBJ1-1, with unresolved D. The material sequenced was a blood sample, taken at baseline and on day 111 from a kidney transplant recipient. This chain's CDR3 is CASRGNSRTEAFF. The CDR3 region has the DNA TGTGCCAGCAGGGGGAATTCACGCACTGAAGCTTTCTTT.